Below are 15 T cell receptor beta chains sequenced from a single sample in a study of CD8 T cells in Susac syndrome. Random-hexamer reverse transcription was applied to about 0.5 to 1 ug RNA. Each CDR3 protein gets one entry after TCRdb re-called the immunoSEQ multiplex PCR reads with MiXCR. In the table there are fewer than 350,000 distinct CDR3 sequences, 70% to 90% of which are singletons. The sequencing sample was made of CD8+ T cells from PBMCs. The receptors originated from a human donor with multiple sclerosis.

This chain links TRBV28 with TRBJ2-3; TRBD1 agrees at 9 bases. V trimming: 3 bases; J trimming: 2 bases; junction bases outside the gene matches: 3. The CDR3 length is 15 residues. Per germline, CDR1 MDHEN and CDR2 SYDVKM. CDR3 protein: CASSLGDRVTDTQYF. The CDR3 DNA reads TGTGCCAGCAGTTTGGGGGACAGGGTCACAGATACGCAGTATTTT.

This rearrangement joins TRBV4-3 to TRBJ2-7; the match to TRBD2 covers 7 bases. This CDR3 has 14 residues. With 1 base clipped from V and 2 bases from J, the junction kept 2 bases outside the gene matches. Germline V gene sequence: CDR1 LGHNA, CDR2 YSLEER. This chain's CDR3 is CASSQGAGTYEQYF. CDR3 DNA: TGCGCCAGCAGCCAAGGAGCGGGGACCTACGAGCAGTACTTC.

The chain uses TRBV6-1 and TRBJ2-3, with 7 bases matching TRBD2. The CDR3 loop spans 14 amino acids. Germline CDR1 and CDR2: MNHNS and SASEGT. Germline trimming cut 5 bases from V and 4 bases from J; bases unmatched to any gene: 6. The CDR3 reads CASSWGGEADTQYF. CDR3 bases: TGTGCCAGCAGTTGGGGGGGAGAGGCAGATACGCAGTATTTT.

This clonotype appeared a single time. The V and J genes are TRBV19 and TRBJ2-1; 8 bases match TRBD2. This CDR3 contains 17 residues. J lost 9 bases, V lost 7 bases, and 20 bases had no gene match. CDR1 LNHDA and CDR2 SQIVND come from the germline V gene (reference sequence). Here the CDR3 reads CASTPTLAGGGFGEQFF. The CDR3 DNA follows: TGTGCCAGTACTCCTACGCTCGCGGGAGGAGGCTTCGGTGAGCAGTTCTTC.

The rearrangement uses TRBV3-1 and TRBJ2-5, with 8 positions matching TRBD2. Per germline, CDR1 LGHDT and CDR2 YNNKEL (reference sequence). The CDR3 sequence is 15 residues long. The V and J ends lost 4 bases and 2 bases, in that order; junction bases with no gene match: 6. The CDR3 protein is CASSPVAGWQETQYF. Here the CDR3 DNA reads TGTGCCAGCAGCCCCGTAGCGGGATGGCAAGAGACCCAGTACTTC.

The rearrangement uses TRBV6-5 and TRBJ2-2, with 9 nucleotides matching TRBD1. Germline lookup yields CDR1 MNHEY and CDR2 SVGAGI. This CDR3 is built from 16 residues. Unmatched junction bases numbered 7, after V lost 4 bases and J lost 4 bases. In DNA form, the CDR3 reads TGTGCCAGCAGTTCAGGGACAGGGATGGGCACCGGGGAGCTGTTTTTT. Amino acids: CASSSGTGMGTGELFF.

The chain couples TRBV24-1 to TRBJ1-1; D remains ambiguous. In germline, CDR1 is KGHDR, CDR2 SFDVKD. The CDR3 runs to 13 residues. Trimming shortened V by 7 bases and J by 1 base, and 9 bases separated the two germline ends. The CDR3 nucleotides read TGTGCCACCAGGCAGCATAGGAACACTGAAGCTTTCTTT. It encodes CATRQHRNTEAFF.

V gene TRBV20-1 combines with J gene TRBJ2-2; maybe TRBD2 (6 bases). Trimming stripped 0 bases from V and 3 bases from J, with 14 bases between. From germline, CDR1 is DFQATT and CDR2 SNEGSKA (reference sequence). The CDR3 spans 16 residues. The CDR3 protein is CSAREGGKGDTGELFF. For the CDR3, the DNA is TGCAGTGCTAGAGAGGGCGGGAAAGGTGACACCGGGGAGCTGTTTTTT.

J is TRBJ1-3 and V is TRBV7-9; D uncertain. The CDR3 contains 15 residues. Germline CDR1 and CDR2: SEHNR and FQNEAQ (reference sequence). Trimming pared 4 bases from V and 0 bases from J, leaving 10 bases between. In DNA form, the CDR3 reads TGTGCCAGCAGCTACGCGCTCCTCTCTGGAAACACCATATATTTT. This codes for CASSYALLSGNTIYF.

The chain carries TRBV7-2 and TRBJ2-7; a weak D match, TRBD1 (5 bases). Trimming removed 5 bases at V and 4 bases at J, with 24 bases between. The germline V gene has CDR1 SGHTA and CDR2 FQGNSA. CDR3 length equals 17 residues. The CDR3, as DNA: TGTGCCAGCAGCAATCAAGGGGTTCTAGGGCCGTCGTACGAGCAGTACTTC. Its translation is CASSNQGVLGPSYEQYF.

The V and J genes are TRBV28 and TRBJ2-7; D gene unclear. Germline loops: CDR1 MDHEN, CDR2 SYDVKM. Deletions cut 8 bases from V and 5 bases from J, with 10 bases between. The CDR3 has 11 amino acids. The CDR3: CASSSVNEQYF. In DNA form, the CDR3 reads TGTGCCAGCTCGTCGGTAAACGAGCAGTACTTC.

CDR3: CASSLLDIPGNNEQFF. The CDR3 nucleotides read TGTGCCAGCTCGCTACTGGATATCCCGGGGAACAATGAGCAGTTCTTC. The V and J genes are TRBV18 and TRBJ2-1; a possible D gene is TRBD2 (5 bases). The CDR3 has 16 amino acids. V shed 6 bases and J shed 5 bases, with 20 bases lying between them. Per germline, CDR1 KGHSH and CDR2 LQKENI.

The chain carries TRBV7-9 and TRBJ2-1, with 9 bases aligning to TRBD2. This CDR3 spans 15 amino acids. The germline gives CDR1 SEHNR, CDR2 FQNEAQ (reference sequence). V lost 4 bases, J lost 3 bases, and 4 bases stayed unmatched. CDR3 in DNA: TGTGCCAGCAGCTCTGGACTAGCGATCTACAATGAGCAGTTCTTC. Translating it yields CASSSGLAIYNEQFF.

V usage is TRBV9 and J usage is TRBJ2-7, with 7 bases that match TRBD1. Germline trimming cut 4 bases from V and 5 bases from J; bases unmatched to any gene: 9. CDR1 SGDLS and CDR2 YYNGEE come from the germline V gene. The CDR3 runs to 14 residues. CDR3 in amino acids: CASSPFGTVDEQYF. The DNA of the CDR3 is TGTGCCAGCAGCCCCTTTGGGACAGTGGACGAGCAGTACTTC.

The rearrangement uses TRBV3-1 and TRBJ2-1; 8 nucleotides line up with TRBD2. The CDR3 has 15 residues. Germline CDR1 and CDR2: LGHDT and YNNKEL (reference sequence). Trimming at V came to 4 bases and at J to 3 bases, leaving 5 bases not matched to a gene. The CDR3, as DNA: TGTGCCAGCAGCCGCGAGCGGGAGTACTACAATGAGCAGTTCTTC. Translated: CASSREREYYNEQFF.